This note documents a single T cell receptor (beta chain) sequence. Its cognate antigen is unknown. The sample is drawn from a study of cytomegalovirus exposure and HLA in healthy donors. About the research overall: For the 300 to 450 genotyped donors, about 81% fell within the Caucasian-associated ancestry cluster. Study-level points and caveats: Across donors, presence/absence analyses took sequencing depth to be roughly uniform. With DRB1 most and HLA-C fewest, TCR association rates differed between HLA loci in a later analysis. For TCR beta chains, V- and J-gene trimming was later linked to a missense DCLRE1C variant.

The length of the CDR3 is 13 residues. V was cut by 5 bases and J by 5 bases, with 12 bases left in between. CDR1 and CDR2 from the germline V gene are SGHDN and FVKESK. The PCR employed 60 Vbeta primers together with 13 Jbeta primers. Clones were sequenced by immunoSEQ multiplex PCR, and TCRdb holds only the in-frame ones, with some missing. The sample consists of about 190,000 clones, under 85% of them appearing once. The clonotype originates from a woman between 50 and 59 years old in good health and CMV-seropositive. The sequenced sample consisted of PBMCs. The rearrangement links TRBV14 to TRBJ1-1, with D perhaps matching TRBD1 (5 bases). CDR3 sequence reads: CASSWGGWTEAFF. CDR3 in DNA: TGTGCCAGCAGCTGGGGGGGTTGGACTGAAGCTTTCTTT.